The sequence of this TCR beta chain was determined in a study of technical replicates of blood from several donors. Germline V gene sequence: CDR1 LNHNV, CDR2 YYDKDF (reference sequence). Trimming removed 5 bases at V and 6 bases at J, with 10 bases between. The CDR3 loop spans 13 amino acids. Measured with immunoSEQ multiplex PCR; TCRdb has only the in-frame clones, and not every one. Of over 50,000 clones listed, approximately 97% are singletons. The TCR originated in a human donor in good health. This chain connects TRBV15 to TRBJ2-2, with D perhaps TRBD1 (5 bases). Sequenced material: T cells isolated from PBMCs. CDR3 sequence: CATSAGHSGELFF. DNA of the CDR3: TGTGCCACCAGCGCTGGACATTCCGGGGAGCTGTTTTTT.